The 3 T cell receptor beta chains in this list originate from one sample, sequenced in a study of blood T cell repertoires in COVID-19. The assay was immunoSEQ multiplex PCR, and TCRdb's table has in-frame clones only and misses some. The sample comprises some 150,000 clones, 65% to 90% of which are singletons, and around 3.5% rests with the top ten. Sequenced sample: peripheral blood. The origin of the receptors is a man in his 70s with acute or convalescent COVID-19.

This rearrangement joins TRBV4-1 to TRBJ2-7, with 9 bases that match TRBD2. Germline CDR1 and CDR2: MGHRA and YSYEKL. This CDR3 comprises 15 residues. V shed 1 base, J shed 2 bases, and the junction held 3 bases outside the gene matches. The CDR3 nucleotides read TGCGCCAGCAGCCAAGCCCAGCGGGAGGCCTACGAGCAGTACTTC. Its translation is CASSQAQREAYEQYF.

The J gene is TRBJ1-6, the V gene TRBV7-2, with D uncertain. CDR3 length: 13 amino acids. The germline CDR1 and CDR2 sequences are SGHTA and FQGNSA. V lost 3 bases, J lost 10 bases, and 10 bases lay in between. CDR3 loop: CASSLESLSPLHF. The CDR3 DNA reads as TGTGCCAGCAGCTTGGAGAGCCTCTCACCCCTCCACTTT.

The chain recombines TRBV28 with TRBJ2-3; D not resolved. CDR1 is MDHEN, CDR2 SYDVKM, per germline. The CDR3 consists of 14 residues. With 6 bases removed from V and 1 base from J, the gap between germline ends came to 11 bases. CDR3 residues: CASRLPYGTDTQYF. In nucleotides, the CDR3 is TGTGCCAGCAGACTGCCGTATGGCACAGATACGCAGTATTTT.